The clone carrying this TCR beta chain was recorded many times. Its specificity is unknown. Patients chosen for sequencing had CD8+CD57+ cells that had expanded, as shown by flow cytometry. Profiling of TCR beta VDJ combinations and CDR3 sequences used genomic DNA as template. One entry per CDR3 protein results from TCRdb running MiXCR on the reads. The data show 90,000 to 150,000 distinct CDR3 sequences, with roughly 55% seen just once and 25% to 35% held by the top ten. This entry is derived from a study of CD8+CD57+ T cells in acquired aplastic anemia. Study-wide points: A significant difference in CD8+ Simpson's diversity between patients and controls was not found.

Germline assignment: CDR1 SGHVS and CDR2 FQNEAQ. V was trimmed by 5 bases and J by 5 bases, leaving 15 bases between them. The CDR3 length is 14 residues. The specimen was sorted CD4+, CD8+, or CD8+CD57+ T cells (not recorded which) from PBMCs. This receptor was identified in a human donor with aplastic anemia. The gene calls are TRBV7-8 and TRBJ1-1, with D maybe TRBD1 (5 bases). The CDR3 DNA reads as TGTGCCAGCAGCGCCGGGACGTCGGGAACTGAAGCTTTCTTT. It encodes CASSAGTSGTEAFF.